Each of the 26 T cell receptor beta chains below was sequenced from the same sample in a study of cytomegalovirus exposure and HLA in healthy donors (dated by TCRdb to about 2017). The receptor library was made with the immunoSEQ multiplex PCR assay. The multiplex PCR relied on a mix of 60 forward primers for TCR Vbeta segments and 13 reverse primers for TCR Jbeta segments. The immuneACCESS repertoire file appears here via TCRdb, limited to in-frame rearrangements. These files lack a portion of the clones; in checked studies, under half of the deficit traces to unresolved V genes, and the cause of the others is not known. This sample has about 110,000 clones in its table, and over 65% of those were observed once. The ten largest clonotypes hold around an eighth of the sample. Sequencing input: PBMCs. Receptors originate from a man aged 25-45 years in good health and CMV-seropositive.

V is TRBV27 and J is TRBJ1-4; 7 nucleotides align to TRBD1. Trimming at V came to 6 bases and at J to 8 bases, leaving 9 bases not matched to a gene. CDR1 and CDR2 from the germline V gene are MNHEY and SMNVEV (reference sequence). The length of the CDR3 is 14 residues. CDR3 amino acids: CASRTLTGREKLFF. The CDR3 nucleotides read TGTGCCAGCAGGACTTTGACAGGGCGGGAAAAACTGTTTTTT.

The rearrangement uses TRBV13 and TRBJ2-5, with D possibly being TRBD2 (6 bases). CDR1 and CDR2 (germline): PRHDT, FYEKMQ (reference sequence). The CDR3 has 15 residues. V lost 0 bases to trimming and J lost 2 bases, with 10 bases between them. CDR3 DNA: TGTGCCAGCAGCTTAGGCCTGGGGGGTCAAGAGACCCAGTACTTC. Translated: CASSLGLGGQETQYF. Complete variable domain (other parts from reference TRBV13 and TRBJ2-5): AAGVIQSPRHLIKEKRETATLKCYPIPRHDTVYWYQQGPGQDPQFLISFYEKMQSDKGSIPDRFSAQQFSDYHSELNMSSLELGDSALYFCASSLGLGGQETQYFGPGTRLLVL.

The gene calls are TRBV5-1 and TRBJ1-1; no clear D gene. CDR1 is SGHRS, CDR2 YFSETQ, per germline. The V end was cut by 3 bases, the J end by 2 bases, with 2 bases between. The CDR3 extends over 11 amino acids. CDR3 DNA: TGCGCCAGCAGCTCTAACACTGAAGCTTTCTTT. This encodes CASSSNTEAFF.

This clone has only a few counts. The rearrangement links TRBV9 to TRBJ1-2; no firm D call. The V end was cut by 3 bases, the J end by 5 bases, with 20 bases between. The germline gives CDR1 SGDLS, CDR2 YYNGEE. The CDR3 runs 16 residues. As DNA, the CDR3 is TGTGCCAGCAGCGGAGGGCGGCTGTTGGAGACATATGGCTACACCTTC. Translated: CASSGGRLLETYGYTF.

The gene calls are TRBV7-6 and TRBJ2-1, with TRBD2 matching over 9 bases. The J segment lost 6 bases and the V segment lost 5 bases, leaving 5 bases of the junction unmatched. The CDR3 runs to 14 residues. The germline V gene has CDR1 SGHVS and CDR2 FNYEAQ. CDR3 in amino acids: CASSTRGGANEQFF. CDR3 in DNA: TGTGCCAGCAGCACCCGCGGGGGGGCCAATGAGCAGTTCTTC.

This chain links TRBV7-9 with TRBJ1-2; the D is unclear. The germline V and J ends were trimmed by 3 bases and 4 bases, with 9 bases remaining between them. CDR1 and CDR2 from the germline V gene are SEHNR and FQNEAQ (reference sequence). The CDR3 contains 13 residues. The CDR3 sequence is CASSLGGIYGYTF. CDR3 bases: TGTGCCAGCAGCTTGGGAGGGATCTATGGCTACACCTTC.

In its sample, this clone was seen once. The chain has TRBV6-5 and TRBJ2-3; tentatively, D is TRBD2 (5 bases). The CDR3 extends over 15 amino acids. The V end was cut by 0 bases, the J end by 6 bases, with 13 bases between. Per germline, CDR1 MNHEY and CDR2 SVGAGI. CDR3 nucleotide sequence: TGTGCCAGCAGTTACTCGTTGGGGAGAGCTGATACGCAGTATTTT. Its protein is CASSYSLGRADTQYF.

Written as DNA, the CDR3 is TGTGCCAGCAGCCTTAGGGGGGGGCGCCGCACAGATACGCAGTATTTT. Protein product: CASSLRGGRRTDTQYF. This chain connects TRBV11-2 to TRBJ2-3, with D possibly matching TRBD2 (7 bases). The V gene lost 5 bases and the J gene lost 1 base, with 16 bases spanning the gap. This CDR3 comprises 16 residues. Per germline, CDR1 SGHAT and CDR2 FQNNGV.

This chain uses TRBV28 with TRBJ2-7; 7 positions agree with TRBD1. V shed 5 bases, J shed 4 bases, and the junction held 8 bases outside the gene matches. Germline loops: CDR1 MDHEN, CDR2 SYDVKM. CDR3 length: 14 amino acids. The CDR3 here is CASSPPGTVYEQYF. Here the CDR3 DNA reads TGTGCCAGCAGTCCCCCCGGGACAGTTTACGAGCAGTACTTC.

This clone was found a few times. The rearrangement uses TRBV30 and TRBJ2-3; 10 bases align to TRBD2. CDR1 and CDR2 (germline): GTSNPN, SVGIG (reference sequence). This CDR3 spans 14 amino acids. J lost 7 bases, V lost 3 bases, and 7 bases had no gene match. The CDR3 protein is CAWSASGGGYTQYF. The CDR3, as DNA: TGTGCCTGGAGCGCGAGCGGGGGGGGCTATACGCAGTATTTT.

This chain connects TRBV30 to TRBJ2-7; 8 bases align to TRBD1. V lost 2 bases to trimming and J lost 7 bases; unmatched junction nucleotides: 10. Germline CDR1 GTSNPN, CDR2 SVGIG (reference sequence). This CDR3 region has 14 residues. CDR3 in DNA: TGTGCCTGGAGTTTGACCGGGACAGGAGATGAGCAGTACTTC. Its protein product is CAWSLTGTGDEQYF.

The chain is built from TRBV9 and TRBJ2-1, with 8 bases fitting TRBD2. Germline values: CDR1 SGDLS, CDR2 YYNGEE. The V gene end was trimmed by 4 bases and the J gene end by 7 bases; junction bases not matched to a gene: 10. The CDR3 has 15 amino acids. The chain's CDR3 is CASSIRSGEGNEQFF. CDR3 nucleotide sequence: TGTGCCAGCAGCATCCGTAGCGGGGAGGGAAATGAGCAGTTCTTC.

This chain links TRBV30 with TRBJ2-3; tentative D call: TRBD2 (7 bases). The V end was cut by 0 bases, the J end by 2 bases, with 9 bases between. Germline assignment: CDR1 GTSNPN and CDR2 SVGIG (reference sequence). This CDR3 region has 14 residues. This chain's CDR3 is CAWSVGGVTDTQYF. In DNA, the CDR3 is TGTGCCTGGAGTGTAGGGGGGGTCACAGATACGCAGTATTTT.

In its sample, this clone ranks as medium-sized. The rearrangement uses TRBV7-9 and TRBJ1-2; 8 bases line up with TRBD1. V dropped 0 bases and J dropped 2; count of bases not matched to a gene: 2. Germline V lookup: CDR1 SEHNR, CDR2 FQNEAQ (reference sequence). This CDR3 has 15 residues. The CDR3 DNA is TGTGCCAGCAGCTTAGCGGGACAGGAAAACTATGGCTACACCTTC. Translation: CASSLAGQENYGYTF. The variable domain in full, with the rest retrieved from reference TRBV7-9 and TRBJ1-2, is DTGVSQNPRHKITKRGQNVTFRCDPISEHNRLYWYRQTLGQGPEFLTYFQNEAQLEKSRLLSDRFSAERPKGSFSTLEIQRTEQGDSAMYLCASSLAGQENYGYTFGSGTRLTVV.

A single count supports this clone. The genes are TRBV11-2 and TRBJ2-1, with 8 nucleotides matching TRBD2. The V and J ends lost 5 bases and 6 bases, in that order; junction bases with no gene match: 9. The germline V gene has CDR1 SGHAT and CDR2 FQNNGV. The length of the CDR3 is 15 residues. CDR3 DNA: TGTGCCAGCAGCCCGGGGCGGGGGGAACTCAATGAGCAGTTCTTC. The encoded protein is CASSPGRGELNEQFF. Full variable domain (outside the CDR3, taken from reference TRBV11-2 and TRBJ2-1): EAGVAQSPRYKIIEKRQSVAFWCNPISGHATLYWYQQILGQGPKLLIQFQNNGVVDDSQLPKDRFSAERLKGVDSTLKIQPAKLEDSAVYLCASSPGRGELNEQFFGPGTRLTVL.

As DNA, the CDR3 is TGCGCCAGCAGCCAGATAAACAGGGAAACCGGGGAGCTGTTTTTT. Translated: CASSQINRETGELFF. The genes are TRBV4-3 and TRBJ2-2; the D gene is possibly TRBD1 (6 bases). V was cut by 3 bases and J by 5 bases, with 13 bases left in between. This CDR3 spans 15 amino acids. The germline gives CDR1 LGHNA, CDR2 YSLEER.

This clone turned up a few times. The V and J genes are TRBV27 and TRBJ2-5; D is possibly TRBD1 (5 bases). The CDR3 is 14 residues long. The ends were cut back, 3 bases at V and 5 bases at J, with 13 bases in the middle. Per the germline V gene, CDR1 is MNHEY and CDR2 is SMNVEV (reference sequence). As DNA, the CDR3 is TGTGCCAGCAGTTTGGGTGGGGCGGACGAGACCCAGTACTTC. Amino acids: CASSLGGADETQYF.

The chain joins TRBV30 to TRBJ2-3; no definite D call. Germline lookup yields CDR1 GTSNPN and CDR2 SVGIG (reference sequence). The CDR3 is 12 amino acids. V was pared by 5 bases and J by 5 bases, with 11 bases between. The CDR3 loop is CAWAQAGDTQYF. The CDR3 DNA is TGTGCCTGGGCCCAAGCTGGAGATACGCAGTATTTT.

The CDR3 reads CASSLAGLLNTGELFF. As DNA, the CDR3 is TGTGCCAGCAGCCTGGCGGGACTCTTGAACACCGGGGAGCTGTTTTTT. The V and J genes are TRBV4-2 and TRBJ2-2; possibly TRBD2 for D (6 bases). The CDR3 spans 16 residues. CDR1 LGHNA and CDR2 YNFKEQ come from the germline V gene. The V end was cut by 4 bases, the J end by 1 base, with 13 bases between.

This clone was observed a handful of times. The chain recombines TRBV7-8 with TRBJ1-4, with 11 bases fitting TRBD1. Trimming removed 5 bases from V and 5 bases from J; junction bases left unmatched: 4. Germline CDR1 SGHVS, CDR2 FQNEAQ. The CDR3 is 15 amino acids. DNA for the CDR3: TGTGCCAGCAGCGGACAGGGGGCGGGAAATGAAAAACTGTTTTTT. It encodes CASSGQGAGNEKLFF. The whole variable domain, remainder taken from reference TRBV7-8 and TRBJ1-4, is GAGVSQSPRYKVAKRGQDVALRCDPISGHVSLFWYQQALGQGPEFLTYFQNEAQLDKSGLPSDRFFAERPEGSVSTLKIQRTQQEDSAVYLCASSGQGAGNEKLFFGSGTQLSVL.

This chain links TRBV19 with TRBJ1-5; D unresolved. From germline, CDR1 is LNHDA and CDR2 SQIVND (reference sequence). The V and J ends lost 1 base and 2 bases respectively, with 9 bases between them. The CDR3 length is 15 residues. CDR3 DNA: TGTGCCAGTAGTATAGTCCGGGGAGGCAATCAGCCCCAGCATTTT. It is translated as CASSIVRGGNQPQHF.

CDR3 sequence (DNA): TGTGCCAGCAGCCCGACGACTGAATACACTGAAGCTTTCTTT. Encoded protein: CASSPTTEYTEAFF. This chain links TRBV7-9 with TRBJ1-1; D unclear. Trimming removed 5 bases from V and 3 bases from J, with 13 bases in between. The CDR3 has 14 amino acids. Looked up from germline, CDR1 is SEHNR and CDR2 is FQNEAQ (reference sequence).

The J gene is TRBJ2-5, the V gene TRBV19, with a tentative D call TRBD2 (6 bases). The CDR3 is 15 amino acids. The germline V gene has CDR1 LNHDA and CDR2 SQIVND (reference sequence). V dropped 3 bases and J dropped 4 bases, with 15 bases sitting between them. CDR3: CASSMVGEVGETQYF. For the CDR3, the DNA is TGTGCCAGTAGTATGGTAGGGGAGGTTGGAGAGACCCAGTACTTC. The full variable domain, completed using reference TRBV19 and TRBJ2-5, is DGGITQSPKYLFRKEGQNVTLSCEQNLNHDAMYWYRQDPGQGLRLIYYSQIVNDFQKGDIAEGYSVSREKKESFPLTVTSAQKNPTAFYLCASSMVGEVGETQYFGPGTRLLVL.

The genes are TRBV4-1 and TRBJ2-1; D is unresolved. Germline loops: CDR1 MGHRA, CDR2 YSYEKL. The CDR3 is made up of 13 amino acids. Trimming shortened V by 4 bases and J by 6 bases, and 10 bases separated the two germline ends. The CDR3 DNA follows: TGCGCCAGCAGCCTGTCCCTCAGCAATGAGCAGTTCTTC. This gives the protein CASSLSLSNEQFF.

The chain is built from TRBV5-6 and TRBJ1-1, with 8 bases matching TRBD1. The germline V gene has CDR1 SGHDT and CDR2 YYEEEE. CDR3 length equals 14 residues. The V gene end was trimmed by 4 bases and the J gene end by 0 bases; junction bases not matched to a gene: 2. CDR3 sequence reads: CASSPGQVNTEAFF. The CDR3 bases are TGTGCCAGCAGCCCGGGACAGGTGAACACTGAAGCTTTCTTT.

This chain connects TRBV7-2 to TRBJ2-1; 7 nucleotides agree with TRBD2. The V and J ends lost 7 bases and 10 bases, in that order; junction bases with no gene match: 10. The CDR3 contains 13 residues. Germline V CDR1 and CDR2: SGHTA, FQGNSA. The CDR3 DNA reads as TGTGCCAGCAACCCGGGGGGTCAAGGAGAGCAGTTCTTC. Encoded protein: CASNPGGQGEQFF.